These T cell receptor beta chains were read from a single sample in a study of T cell repertoires in cytomegalovirus infection. MiXCR, applied by TCRdb to the reads, yields one record per CDR3 protein. In the table there are about 130,000 distinct CDR3 sequences, 32% of which are singletons. These receptors' antigens are unknown. The sample was CD8+ T cells from cultured PBMCs, taken from culture after CMV antigen stimulation. These receptors were obtained from a human donor in good health (CMV status not recorded). Some clones in this sample may be carry-over from other donors' samples. Both conserved end residues are part of each CDR3. A D gene is named only where the DNA matches it firmly. Clone size is shown for a subset of rows, as once, few, many or a class of expanded clone.

v_call: TRBV28; clone_size: once; d_call: -; j_call: TRBJ2-5; cdr3_nt: TGTGCCAGCAGAACCAATAGGGCCCCGAGAGAGACCCAGTACTTC; cdr3_aa: CASRTNRAPRETQYF
v_call: TRBV7-9; clone_size: -; d_call: -; j_call: TRBJ2-3; cdr3_nt: TGTGCCAGCAGCTTATCGGGGCTCAGCACAGATACGCAGTATTTT; cdr3_aa: CASSLSGLSTDTQYF
v_call: TRBV12-3/TRBV12-4; clone_size: -; d_call: -; j_call: TRBJ2-7; cdr3_nt: TGTGCCAGCAGTTTGTCGCTAGCAGCATACGAGCAGTACTTC; cdr3_aa: CASSLSLAAYEQYF
v_call: TRBV12-3/TRBV12-4; clone_size: few; d_call: TRBD1; j_call: TRBJ1-4; cdr3_nt: TGTGCCAGCAGTTTAGTCCGGACAGGGGGCGATGGGCCAACTAATGAAAAACTGTTTTTT; cdr3_aa: CASSLVRTGGDGPTNEKLFF
v_call: TRBV7-9; clone_size: -; d_call: TRBD1; j_call: TRBJ1-1; cdr3_nt: TGTGCCAGCAGCTTAATAGACAGGGGGGGAACTGAAGCTTTCTTT; cdr3_aa: CASSLIDRGGTEAFF
v_call: TRBV7-9; clone_size: -; d_call: -; j_call: TRBJ2-3; cdr3_nt: TGTGCCAGCAGCTTGGGGCCGCGGGATACGCAGTATTTT; cdr3_aa: CASSLGPRDTQYF
v_call: TRBV15; clone_size: -; d_call: -; j_call: TRBJ1-3; cdr3_nt: TGTGCCACCAGCAGAGATAGTAACTCTGGAAACACCATATATTTT; cdr3_aa: CATSRDSNSGNTIYF
v_call: TRBV6-5; clone_size: -; d_call: -; j_call: TRBJ2-7; cdr3_nt: TGTGCCAGCAGCCCTTCAGGAGGCTACGAGCAGTACTTC; cdr3_aa: CASSPSGGYEQYF
v_call: TRBV3-1; clone_size: -; d_call: TRBD2; j_call: TRBJ2-1; cdr3_nt: TGTGCCAGCAGCCCCGGACTAGCCACCTACAATGAGCAGTTCTTC; cdr3_aa: CASSPGLATYNEQFF
v_call: TRBV29-1; clone_size: few; d_call: -; j_call: TRBJ1-2; cdr3_nt: TGCAGCGCAAAGACAGGAGGCAACTATGGCTACACCTTC; cdr3_aa: CSAKTGGNYGYTF
v_call: TRBV4-1; clone_size: few; d_call: -; j_call: TRBJ2-1; cdr3_nt: TGCGCCAGCAGCCAGAGGAGTTCCTACAATGAGCAGTTCTTC; cdr3_aa: CASSQRSSYNEQFF
v_call: TRBV7-6; clone_size: -; d_call: -; j_call: TRBJ2-3; cdr3_nt: TGTGCCAGCAGCTTAACGGGGCCCACAGATACGCAGTATTTT; cdr3_aa: CASSLTGPTDTQYF
v_call: TRBV28; clone_size: -; d_call: -; j_call: TRBJ2-7; cdr3_nt: TGTGCCAGCAGTTTAACGGCAGGGTGGGTCTACGAGCAGTACTTC; cdr3_aa: CASSLTAGWVYEQYF
v_call: TRBV5-3; clone_size: few; d_call: -; j_call: TRBJ1-4; cdr3_nt: TGTGCCAGAAGCTTGGTTGCAGGGAGCCGCGATAGTGAAAAACTGTTTTTT; cdr3_aa: CARSLVAGSRDSEKLFF
v_call: TRBV12-3/TRBV12-4; clone_size: few; d_call: -; j_call: TRBJ1-1; cdr3_nt: TGTGCCAGCAGTTTAGGGGAAGAAGCTTTCTTT; cdr3_aa: CASSLGEEAFF
v_call: TRBV6-2/TRBV6-3; clone_size: -; d_call: TRBD2; j_call: TRBJ2-5; cdr3_nt: TGTGCCAGCAGCCTCGATCCGGGACTAACATTCGGTGAGACCCAGTACTTC; cdr3_aa: CASSLDPGLTFGETQYF
v_call: TRBV7-6; clone_size: -; d_call: -; j_call: TRBJ1-4; cdr3_nt: TGTGCTAGCAGCCCTTCGATGGGGGAAAAACTGTTTTTT; cdr3_aa: CASSPSMGEKLFF
v_call: TRBV7-3; clone_size: many; d_call: TRBD2; j_call: TRBJ2-3; cdr3_nt: TGTGCCAGCAGCTCCGGACTAGCGGCAGATACGCAGTATTTT; cdr3_aa: CASSSGLAADTQYF
v_call: TRBV28; clone_size: few; d_call: -; j_call: TRBJ2-2; cdr3_nt: TGTGCCAGCAGTTTCCGCCGGGGGACGGTGCCCACCGGGGAGCTGTTTTTT; cdr3_aa: CASSFRRGTVPTGELFF
v_call: TRBV27; clone_size: -; d_call: TRBD1; j_call: TRBJ1-1; cdr3_nt: TGTGCCAGCAGGGAAGGACAGGGGGTCGCTGAAGCTTTCTTT; cdr3_aa: CASREGQGVAEAFF
v_call: TRBV5-1; clone_size: -; d_call: TRBD1; j_call: TRBJ1-2; cdr3_nt: TGCGCCAGCAGCACTCGACAGGGGGTAAACTATGGCTACACCTTC; cdr3_aa: CASSTRQGVNYGYTF
v_call: TRBV20-1; clone_size: once; d_call: TRBD1; j_call: TRBJ2-7; cdr3_nt: TGCAGTGCTATCGGGACAGGGGTCTGGGTGCAGTACTTC; cdr3_aa: CSAIGTGVWVQYF
v_call: TRBV12-3/TRBV12-4; clone_size: -; d_call: TRBD1; j_call: TRBJ1-1; cdr3_nt: TGTGCCAGCAGCGGACAGGGAATGAACACTGAAGCTTTCTTT; cdr3_aa: CASSGQGMNTEAFF
v_call: TRBV5-1; clone_size: -; d_call: TRBD1; j_call: TRBJ1-6; cdr3_nt: TGCGCCAGCAGCTTACGATCGCCAGGGGGCTCCTATAATTCACCCCTCCACTTT; cdr3_aa: CASSLRSPGGSYNSPLHF
v_call: TRBV27; clone_size: few; d_call: -; j_call: TRBJ1-1; cdr3_nt: TGTGCCAGCAGTTTGAAGGGAGTAGCTGAAGCTTTCTTT; cdr3_aa: CASSLKGVAEAFF
v_call: TRBV29-1; clone_size: few; d_call: -; j_call: TRBJ2-3; cdr3_nt: TGCAGCGCTGAGACAGGCACAGATACGCAGTATTTT; cdr3_aa: CSAETGTDTQYF
v_call: TRBV12-3/TRBV12-4; clone_size: few; d_call: TRBD1; j_call: TRBJ2-5; cdr3_nt: TGTGCCAGCAGACTCCGGGACAGGGGGTTCCAAGAGACCCAGTACTTC; cdr3_aa: CASRLRDRGFQETQYF
v_call: TRBV14; clone_size: once; d_call: -; j_call: TRBJ2-3; cdr3_nt: TGTGCCAGCAGCCAATTTCCCGGGCCAGATACGCAGTATTTT; cdr3_aa: CASSQFPGPDTQYF
v_call: TRBV5-1; clone_size: -; d_call: -; j_call: TRBJ2-7; cdr3_nt: TGCGCCAGCAGCTGGGCAGGGGGGGGCGAGCAGTACTTC; cdr3_aa: CASSWAGGGEQYF
v_call: TRBV7-9; clone_size: -; d_call: TRBD1; j_call: TRBJ1-4; cdr3_nt: TGTGCCAGCAGCACCCCCGGACAGGGGGAGGGAGGAAAACTGTTTTTT; cdr3_aa: CASSTPGQGEGGKLFF
v_call: TRBV11-1; clone_size: few; d_call: TRBD1; j_call: TRBJ1-6; cdr3_nt: TGTGCCAGCAGCTTCGCACGACAGGGACGTAATTCACCCCTCCACTTT; cdr3_aa: CASSFARQGRNSPLHF
v_call: TRBV7-9; clone_size: -; d_call: -; j_call: TRBJ1-1; cdr3_nt: TGTGCCAGCAGCTTAGCTCCAGGGTATGCTTTCTTT; cdr3_aa: CASSLAPGYAFF
v_call: TRBV6-5; clone_size: few; d_call: -; j_call: TRBJ1-1; cdr3_nt: TGTGCCAGCAGTTACCGACAGGAGAACACTGAAGCTTTCTTT; cdr3_aa: CASSYRQENTEAFF
v_call: TRBV27; clone_size: many; d_call: -; j_call: TRBJ1-3; cdr3_nt: TGTGCCAGCACCGCACCGGGACTGGGAAACACCATATATTTT; cdr3_aa: CASTAPGLGNTIYF
v_call: TRBV6-2/TRBV6-3; clone_size: few; d_call: -; j_call: TRBJ2-5; cdr3_nt: TGTGCCAGCACCAAGTGGGCCGACGGAAGAGAGACCCAGTACTTC; cdr3_aa: CASTKWADGRETQYF
v_call: TRBV5-4; clone_size: -; d_call: -; j_call: TRBJ2-1; cdr3_nt: TGTGCCAGCAGCTTGGCCCCACATGAGCAGTTCTTC; cdr3_aa: CASSLAPHEQFF
v_call: TRBV7-8; clone_size: -; d_call: -; j_call: TRBJ1-3; cdr3_nt: TGTGCCAGCAGCTTTTTAGGCCAAAACTCTGGAAACACCATATATTTT; cdr3_aa: CASSFLGQNSGNTIYF
v_call: TRBV7-2; clone_size: many; d_call: -; j_call: TRBJ2-1; cdr3_nt: TGTGCCAGCAGCTTAACGGAGTATGGTGAGCAGTTCTTC; cdr3_aa: CASSLTEYGEQFF
v_call: TRBV7-8; clone_size: -; d_call: TRBD1; j_call: TRBJ1-6; cdr3_nt: TGTGCCAGCAGCCCCCCCTGGACAGGGCAAGAATCACCCCTCCACTTT; cdr3_aa: CASSPPWTGQESPLHF
v_call: TRBV5-4; clone_size: -; d_call: -; j_call: TRBJ2-1; cdr3_nt: TGTGCCAGCCGCGGGACTTCCAATGAGCAGTTCTTC; cdr3_aa: CASRGTSNEQFF
v_call: TRBV11-1; clone_size: -; d_call: -; j_call: TRBJ2-7; cdr3_nt: TGTGCCAGCAGCTTTAGTCGAACCTACGAGCAGTACTTC; cdr3_aa: CASSFSRTYEQYF
v_call: TRBV6-1; clone_size: -; d_call: TRBD1; j_call: TRBJ1-5; cdr3_nt: TGTGCCAGCCGCAAGAGAGAACAGGGGTTACAGCCCCAGCATTTT; cdr3_aa: CASRKREQGLQPQHF
v_call: TRBV7-8; clone_size: few; d_call: -; j_call: TRBJ1-2; cdr3_nt: TGTGCCAGCAGCTCCACAGGACACCGGTCCTATGGCTACACCTTC; cdr3_aa: CASSSTGHRSYGYTF
v_call: TRBV4-3; clone_size: -; d_call: -; j_call: TRBJ2-1; cdr3_nt: TGCGCCAGCAGCCAAGTGGGTCCGGTTGTTACCTATGAGCAGTTCTTC; cdr3_aa: CASSQVGPVVTYEQFF
v_call: TRBV7-9; clone_size: -; d_call: -; j_call: TRBJ1-1; cdr3_nt: TGTGCCAGCAGCTTTTACACAAACACTGAAGCTTTCTTT; cdr3_aa: CASSFYTNTEAFF
v_call: TRBV6-1; clone_size: -; d_call: -; j_call: TRBJ1-2; cdr3_nt: TGTGCCAGCAGTCCACCCGGCGGGGTCTACGGCTACACCTTC; cdr3_aa: CASSPPGGVYGYTF
v_call: TRBV7-2; clone_size: -; d_call: TRBD1; j_call: TRBJ2-3; cdr3_nt: TGTGCCAGCAGCACCCGACAGGGGGCCGGGTACGTTAATAGTCGCACAGATACGCAGTATTTT; cdr3_aa: CASSTRQGAGYVNSRTDTQYF
v_call: TRBV12-5; clone_size: many; d_call: TRBD1; j_call: TRBJ1-2; cdr3_nt: TGTGCTAGTGGTTTGGTACTCCCTTACTTAGGGTTTAGACAGGGCCTGGGAGGTGGCTACACCTTC; cdr3_aa: CASGLVLPYLGFRQGLGGGYTF
v_call: TRBV5-1; clone_size: -; d_call: TRBD1; j_call: TRBJ2-7; cdr3_nt: TGCGCCAGCAGCGAGGGGACAGGGGCTACGTACGAGCAGTACTTC; cdr3_aa: CASSEGTGATYEQYF
v_call: TRBV7-8; clone_size: many; d_call: -; j_call: TRBJ2-7; cdr3_nt: TGTGCCAGCATAGGTAGAGGGGACGAGCAGTACTTC; cdr3_aa: CASIGRGDEQYF
v_call: TRBV14; clone_size: many; d_call: -; j_call: TRBJ2-1; cdr3_nt: TGTGCCAGCAGCCATGACTACAATGAGCAGTTCTTC; cdr3_aa: CASSHDYNEQFF